What follows are 5 T cell receptor beta chains derived from one specimen sequenced in a study of blood T cell repertoires in COVID-19. Sequencing was performed with immunoSEQ multiplex PCR; in TCRdb, only in-frame clones are kept and a portion is missing. The table records 150,000 or so clones, approximately 86% of them present only once. The sample consisted of PBMCs or T cells enriched from blood (not recorded which). The receptors originated from a woman between 35 and 50 years old who had been exposed to COVID-19.

The DNA of the CDR3 is TGCAGCGACCAGGGGTTGAATGGCTACACCTTC. Protein sequence: CSDQGLNGYTF. The chain joins TRBV29-1 to TRBJ1-2; a possible D gene is TRBD1 (6 bases). With 7 bases removed from V and 6 bases from J, the gap between germline ends came to 12 bases. The CDR3 consists of 11 residues. The germline gives CDR1 SQVTM, CDR2 ANQGSEA.

This chain links TRBV5-4 with TRBJ1-1, with TRBD1 as a possible D gene (6 bases). Trimming cost V 0 bases and J 5 bases, with 11 bases left between them. The CDR3 has 14 residues. Germline V CDR1 and CDR2: SGHNT, YYREEE (reference sequence). CDR3 nucleotides: TGTGCCAGCAGCTTGGAGGGGGGGCGAACTGAAGCTTTCTTT. Amino acid sequence: CASSLEGGRTEAFF.

In regard to this clone: A junction boundary mismatches the germline segment, possibly from a read error. The rearrangement links TRBV9 to TRBJ1-1, with D possibly TRBD1 on 5 matching bases. CDR1 and CDR2 from the germline V gene are SGDLS and YYNGEE. This CDR3 spans 15 amino acids. The CDR3 DNA sequence: TGTGCCAGCAGCGTAGGCGGGGCCTTGAATACTGAAGCTTTCTTT. Its protein product is CASSVGGALNTEAFF.

This clone was seen a few times. The CDR3 reads CASSLVGLALEQYF. CDR3 sequence (DNA): TGTGCCAGCAGCTTAGTGGGACTAGCCCTGGAGCAGTACTTC. This chain connects TRBV7-9 to TRBJ2-7, with 9 bases aligning to TRBD2. Germline V gene data show CDR1 as SEHNR and CDR2 as FQNEAQ (reference sequence). The CDR3 is 14 amino acids. With 1 base clipped from V and 7 bases from J, the junction kept 5 bases outside the gene matches.

The chain is built from TRBV2 and TRBJ1-2; 9 bases are a match to TRBD1. This CDR3 has 15 amino acids. The germline gives CDR1 SNHLY, CDR2 FYNNEI. After removal of 6 bases from V and 3 bases from J, the junction contained 8 bases not matched to a gene. The CDR3 DNA is TGTGCCAGCAGGGCCCAACAGGGGGCGGACTATGGCTACACCTTC. This translates into CASRAQQGADYGYTF.